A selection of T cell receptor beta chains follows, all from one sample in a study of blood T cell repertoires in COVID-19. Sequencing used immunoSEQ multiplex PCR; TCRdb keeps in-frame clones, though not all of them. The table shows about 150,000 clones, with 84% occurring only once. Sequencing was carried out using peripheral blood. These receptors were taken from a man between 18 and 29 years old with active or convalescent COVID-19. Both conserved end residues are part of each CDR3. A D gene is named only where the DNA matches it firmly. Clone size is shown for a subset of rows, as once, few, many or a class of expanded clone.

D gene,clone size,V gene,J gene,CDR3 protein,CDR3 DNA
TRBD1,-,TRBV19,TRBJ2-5,CASTRSSGGHETQYF,TGTGCCAGTACCAGGAGTTCAGGGGGCCACGAGACCCAGTACTTC
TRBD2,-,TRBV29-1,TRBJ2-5,CTSSGGGETQYF,TGCACCAGTAGCGGGGGGGGAGAGACCCAGTACTTC
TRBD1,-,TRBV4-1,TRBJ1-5,CASSQLPGGAFKNQPQHF,TGCGCCAGCAGCCAACTGCCAGGGGGCGCGTTTAAAAATCAGCCCCAGCATTTT
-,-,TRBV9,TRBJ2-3,CASSVDGLTTDTQYF,TGTGCCAGCAGCGTGGATGGACTAACCACAGATACGCAGTATTTT
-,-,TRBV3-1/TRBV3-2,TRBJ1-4,CASSPSGGEKLFF,TGTGCCAGCAGCCCAAGCGGAGGGGAAAAACTGTTTTTT
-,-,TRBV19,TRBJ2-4,CASTPERSLLVKNIQYF,TGTGCCAGTACCCCGGAGAGGTCCCTTTTAGTCAAAAACATTCAGTACTTC
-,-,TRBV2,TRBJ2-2,CASSGQIYTGELFF,TGTGCCAGCAGCGGACAAATCTACACCGGGGAGCTGTTTTTT
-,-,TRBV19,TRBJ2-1,CASSTEPPPSVEQFF,TGTGCCAGTAGTACCGAACCCCCTCCCAGCGTTGAGCAGTTCTTC
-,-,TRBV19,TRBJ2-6,CASSSQGSGANVLTF,TGTGCCAGTAGTTCCCAGGGGTCCGGGGCCAACGTCCTGACTTTC
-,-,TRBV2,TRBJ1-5,CASSGRPGRSNQPQHF,TGTGCCAGCAGTGGTCGCCCAGGGAGGAGCAATCAGCCCCAGCATTTT
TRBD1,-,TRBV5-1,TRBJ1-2,CASSFGRLGQGQAHPNYGYTF,TGCGCCAGCAGCTTTGGGAGACTCGGACAGGGGCAGGCTCACCCTAACTATGGCTACACCTTC
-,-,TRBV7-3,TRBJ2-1,CASSLTGMRSYNEQFF,TGTGCCAGCAGCTTAACCGGGATGCGCTCCTACAATGAGCAGTTCTTC
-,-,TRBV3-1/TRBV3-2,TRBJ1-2,CASSQDRATGQYGYTF,TGTGCCAGCAGCCAAGATCGGGCGACAGGCCAATATGGCTACACCTTC
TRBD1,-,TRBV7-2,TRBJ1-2,CASSRIDRGLYGYTF,TGTGCCAGCAGCCGGATCGACAGGGGCCTATATGGCTACACCTTC
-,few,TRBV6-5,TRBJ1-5,CASSYSGLNQPQHF,TGTGCCAGCAGTTACTCGGGGCTGAATCAGCCCCAGCATTTT
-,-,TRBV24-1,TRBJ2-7,CATSDLTSSYEQYF,TGTGCCACCAGTGATTTGACGAGTTCCTACGAGCAGTACTTC
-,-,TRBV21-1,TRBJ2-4,CASSKELGLAENIQYF,TGTGCCAGCAGCAAAGAGCTGGGACTAGCGGAAAACATTCAGTACTTC
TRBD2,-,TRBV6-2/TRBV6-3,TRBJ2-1,CASSYAGLAGGRYNEQFF,TGTGCCAGCAGTTACGCTGGACTAGCGGGAGGCCGATACAATGAGCAGTTCTTC
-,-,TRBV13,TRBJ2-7,CASSRDRSSYEQYF,TGTGCCAGCAGCCGCGACAGGTCCTCCTACGAGCAGTACTTC
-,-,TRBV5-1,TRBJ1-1,CASSLMQGTRNTEAFF,TGCGCCAGCAGCTTGATGCAGGGGACAAGGAACACTGAAGCTTTCTTT
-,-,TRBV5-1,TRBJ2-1,CASSLDSSYNEQFF,TGCGCCAGCAGCTTGGACAGCTCCTACAATGAGCAGTTCTTC
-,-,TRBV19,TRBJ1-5,CASSMGGQYNQPQHF,TGTGCCAGTAGTATGGGAGGGCAGTATAATCAGCCCCAGCATTTT
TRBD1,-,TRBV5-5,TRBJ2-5,CASSSDRQETQYF,TGTGCCAGCAGCTCGGACAGGCAAGAGACCCAGTACTTC
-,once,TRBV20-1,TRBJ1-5,CSASGGWGQPQHF,TGCAGTGCTAGTGGGGGCTGGGGTCAGCCCCAGCATTTT
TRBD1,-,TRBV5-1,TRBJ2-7,CASSTVQGEYEQYF,TGCGCCAGCAGCACGGTACAGGGGGAGTACGAGCAGTACTTC
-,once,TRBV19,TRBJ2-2,CASSTRTGELFF,TGTGCCAGTAGTACCCGTACCGGGGAGCTGTTTTTT
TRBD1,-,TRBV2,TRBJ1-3,CASSKGQGVDTIYF,TGTGCCAGCAGCAAAGGACAGGGGGTTGACACCATATATTTT
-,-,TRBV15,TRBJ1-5,CATSFEEAGDSNQPQHF,TGTGCCACCAGCTTCGAGGAGGCAGGGGATAGCAATCAGCCCCAGCATTTT
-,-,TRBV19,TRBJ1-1,CASSKLATEAFF,TGTGCCAGTAGTAAACTTGCCACTGAAGCTTTCTTT
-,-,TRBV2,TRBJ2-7,CASRGRDRTSYEQYF,TGTGCCAGCAGAGGGAGGGACAGGACGTCCTACGAGCAGTACTTC
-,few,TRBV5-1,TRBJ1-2,CASSFLPCERTCDGYTF,TGCGCCAGCAGCTTCCTACCTTGCGAGAGGACATGCGATGGCTACACCTTC
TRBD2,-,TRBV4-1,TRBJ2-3,CASSQATLGGASDTQYF,TGCGCCAGCAGCCAAGCCACGCTCGGGGGGGCCTCAGATACGCAGTATTTT
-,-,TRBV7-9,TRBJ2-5,CASSLEGRQETQYF,TGTGCCAGCAGCTTGGAGGGGAGGCAAGAGACCCAGTACTTC
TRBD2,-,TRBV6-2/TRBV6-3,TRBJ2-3,CASSRTRETDTQYF,TGTGCCAGCAGCCGGACTAGGGAGACAGATACGCAGTATTTT
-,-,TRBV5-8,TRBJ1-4,CASSFEEEKLFF,TGTGCCAGCAGCTTTGAGGAAGAAAAACTGTTTTTT